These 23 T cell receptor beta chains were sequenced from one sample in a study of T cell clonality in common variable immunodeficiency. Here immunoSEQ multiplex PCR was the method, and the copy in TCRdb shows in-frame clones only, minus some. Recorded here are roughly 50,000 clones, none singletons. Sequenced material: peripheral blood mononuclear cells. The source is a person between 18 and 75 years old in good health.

The part of the CDR3 DNA that was read is TGTGCCAGCAGCTCGCGACAGTTGTCCTACGAG. The encoded protein is CASSSRQLSYE. The full CDR3 reads CASSSRQLSYEQYF. The chain recombines TRBV11-3 with TRBJ2-7, with TRBD1 as a possible D gene (5 bases). The read gets to within 3 residues of the CDR3 end, and the germline J gene fills in the rest. Looked up from germline, CDR1 is SGHNT and CDR2 is YENEEA. The CDR3 covers 14 residues. Between the trimmed V and J ends, which lost 4 bases and 1 base, there was a span of 11 bases. The whole variable domain, remainder taken from reference TRBV11-3 and TRBJ2-7, is EAGVVQSPRYKIIEKKQPVAFWCNPISGHNTLYWYLQNLGQGPELLIRYENEEAVDDSQLPKDRFSAERLKGVDSTLKIQPAELGDSAVYLCASSSRQLSYEQYFGPGTRLTVT.

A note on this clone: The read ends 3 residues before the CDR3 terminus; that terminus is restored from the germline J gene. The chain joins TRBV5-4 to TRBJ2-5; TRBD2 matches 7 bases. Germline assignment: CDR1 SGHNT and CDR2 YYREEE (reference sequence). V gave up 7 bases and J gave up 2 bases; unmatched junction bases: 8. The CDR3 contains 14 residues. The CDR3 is CASQRPGLQETQYF. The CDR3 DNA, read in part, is TGTGCCAGCCAAAGGCCGGGACTACAAGAGACC.

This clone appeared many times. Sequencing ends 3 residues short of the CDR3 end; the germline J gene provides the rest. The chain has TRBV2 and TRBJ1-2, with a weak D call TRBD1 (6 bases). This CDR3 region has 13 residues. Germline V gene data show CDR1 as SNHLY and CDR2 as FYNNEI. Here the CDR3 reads CASRAQGKDGYTF. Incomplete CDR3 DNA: TGTGCCAGCAGGGCCCAGGGGAAAGACGGC.

The CDR3 bases that were read are TGTGCCAGCGCCTCGCTAGACAGGGAGATCCAGCCC. This sequence encodes CASASLDREIQP. The whole CDR3 sequence is CASASLDREIQPQHF. V and J are TRBV19 and TRBJ1-5; 7 bases are shared with TRBD1. The read comes to an end 3 residues before the CDR3 does, leaving the germline J gene to fill in the end. Per the germline V gene, CDR1 is LNHDA and CDR2 is SQIVND (reference sequence). The CDR3 totals 15 residues. The V and J ends lost 9 bases and 7 bases, in that order; junction bases with no gene match: 15.

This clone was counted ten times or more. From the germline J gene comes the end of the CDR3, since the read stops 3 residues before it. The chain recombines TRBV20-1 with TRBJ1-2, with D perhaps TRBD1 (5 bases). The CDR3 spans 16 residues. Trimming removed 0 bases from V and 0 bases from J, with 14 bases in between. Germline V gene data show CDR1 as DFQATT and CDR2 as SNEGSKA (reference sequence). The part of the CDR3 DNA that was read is TGCAGTGCTAGAGACCCCCGACAGTTAGCTAACTATGGC. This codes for CSARDPRQLANYG. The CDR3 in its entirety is CSARDPRQLANYGYTF.

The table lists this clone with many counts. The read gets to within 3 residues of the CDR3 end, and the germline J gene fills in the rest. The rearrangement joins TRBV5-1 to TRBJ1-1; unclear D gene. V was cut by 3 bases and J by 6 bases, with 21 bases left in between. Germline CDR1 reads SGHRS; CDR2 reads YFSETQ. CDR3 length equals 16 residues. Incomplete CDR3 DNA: TGCGCCAGCAGCTGGGCGGGGAGTGGCTCATCCTCTGAA. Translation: CASSWAGSGSSSE. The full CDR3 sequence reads CASSWAGSGSSSEAFF.

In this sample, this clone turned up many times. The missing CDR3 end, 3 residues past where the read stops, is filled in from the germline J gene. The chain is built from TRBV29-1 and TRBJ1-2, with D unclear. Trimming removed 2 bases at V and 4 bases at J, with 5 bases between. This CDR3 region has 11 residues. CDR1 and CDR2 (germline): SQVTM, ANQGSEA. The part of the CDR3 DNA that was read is TGCAGCGTTGAAAAGCCCTATGGC. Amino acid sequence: CSVEKPYG. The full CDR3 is CSVEKPYGYTF. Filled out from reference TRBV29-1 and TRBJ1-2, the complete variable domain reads SAVISQKPSRDICQRGTSLTIQCQVDSQVTMMFWYRQQPGQSLTLIATANQGSEATYESGFVIDKFPISRPNLTFSTLTVSNMSPEDSSIYLCSVEKPYGYTFGSGTRLTVV.

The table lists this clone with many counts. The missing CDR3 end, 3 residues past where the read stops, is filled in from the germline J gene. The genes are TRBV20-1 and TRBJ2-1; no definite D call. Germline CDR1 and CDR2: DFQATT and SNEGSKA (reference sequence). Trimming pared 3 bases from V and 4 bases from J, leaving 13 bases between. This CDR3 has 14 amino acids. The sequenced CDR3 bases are TGCAGTGCTAGTGTCTTAGCTCGTTACAATGAG. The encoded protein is CSASVLARYNE. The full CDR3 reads CSASVLARYNEQFF.

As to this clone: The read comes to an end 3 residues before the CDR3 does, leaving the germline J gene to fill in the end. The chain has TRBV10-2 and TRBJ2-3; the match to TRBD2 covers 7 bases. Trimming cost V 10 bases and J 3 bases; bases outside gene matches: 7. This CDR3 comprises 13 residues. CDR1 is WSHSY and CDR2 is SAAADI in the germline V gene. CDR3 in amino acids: CAISPSGTDTQYF. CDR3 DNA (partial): TGCGCCATCTCCCCTAGCGGAACAGATACG.

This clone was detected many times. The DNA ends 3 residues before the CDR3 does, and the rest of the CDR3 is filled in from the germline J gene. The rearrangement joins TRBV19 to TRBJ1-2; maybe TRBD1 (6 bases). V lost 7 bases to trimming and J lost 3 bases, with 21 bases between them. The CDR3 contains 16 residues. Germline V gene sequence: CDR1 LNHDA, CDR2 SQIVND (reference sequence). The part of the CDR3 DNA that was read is TGTGCCAGTACCCCCTGGCAGAACAGGGCGGACTATGGC. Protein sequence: CASTPWQNRADYG. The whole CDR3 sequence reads CASTPWQNRADYGYTF.

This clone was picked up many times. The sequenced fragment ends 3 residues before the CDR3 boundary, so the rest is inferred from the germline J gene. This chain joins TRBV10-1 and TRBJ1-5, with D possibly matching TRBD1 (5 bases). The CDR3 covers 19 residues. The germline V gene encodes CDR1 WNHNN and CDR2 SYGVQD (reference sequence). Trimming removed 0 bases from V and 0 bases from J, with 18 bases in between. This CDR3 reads CASSESKAQGMGSNQPQHF. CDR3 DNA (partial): TGCGCCAGCAGTGAGTCGAAGGCGCAGGGTATGGGTAGCAATCAGCCC.

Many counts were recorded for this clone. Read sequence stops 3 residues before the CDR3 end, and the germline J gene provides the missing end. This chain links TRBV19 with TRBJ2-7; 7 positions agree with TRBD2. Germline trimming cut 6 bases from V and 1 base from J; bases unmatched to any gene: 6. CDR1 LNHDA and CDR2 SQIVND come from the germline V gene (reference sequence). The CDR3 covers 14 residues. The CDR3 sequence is CASRASGPSYEQYF. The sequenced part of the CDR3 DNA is TGTGCCAGTAGAGCTAGCGGACCTTCCTACGAG.

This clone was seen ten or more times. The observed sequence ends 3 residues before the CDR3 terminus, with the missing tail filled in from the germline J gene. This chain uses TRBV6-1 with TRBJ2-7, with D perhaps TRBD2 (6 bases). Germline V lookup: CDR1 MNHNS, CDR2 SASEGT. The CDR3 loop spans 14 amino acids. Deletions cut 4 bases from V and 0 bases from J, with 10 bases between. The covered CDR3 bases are TGTGCCAGCAGTGTAGCGGCCTCCTCCTACGAG. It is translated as CASSVAASSYE. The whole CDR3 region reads CASSVAASSYEQYF.

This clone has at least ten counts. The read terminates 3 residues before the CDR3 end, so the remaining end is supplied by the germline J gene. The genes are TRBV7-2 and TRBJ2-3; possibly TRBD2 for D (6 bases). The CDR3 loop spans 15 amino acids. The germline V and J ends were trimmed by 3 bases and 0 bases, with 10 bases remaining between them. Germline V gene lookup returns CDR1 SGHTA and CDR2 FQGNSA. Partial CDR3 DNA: TGTGCCAGCAGCTTTAATAGCGGAAGCACAGATACG. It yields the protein CASSFNSGSTDT. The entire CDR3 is CASSFNSGSTDTQYF.

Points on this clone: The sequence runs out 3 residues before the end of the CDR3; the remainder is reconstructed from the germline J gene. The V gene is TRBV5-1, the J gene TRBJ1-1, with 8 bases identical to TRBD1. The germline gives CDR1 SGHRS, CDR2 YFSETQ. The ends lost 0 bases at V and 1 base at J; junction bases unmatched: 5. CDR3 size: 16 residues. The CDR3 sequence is CASSLERDRPNTEAFF. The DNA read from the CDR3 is TGCGCCAGCAGCTTGGAACGGGACAGGCCGAACACTGAA.

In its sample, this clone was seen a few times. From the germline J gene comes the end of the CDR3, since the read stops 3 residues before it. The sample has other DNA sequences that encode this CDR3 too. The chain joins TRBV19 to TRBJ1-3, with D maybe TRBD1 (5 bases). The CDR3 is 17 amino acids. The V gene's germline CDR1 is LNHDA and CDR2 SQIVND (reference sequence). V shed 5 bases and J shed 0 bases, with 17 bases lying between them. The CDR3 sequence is CASSPHRTGHSGNTIYF. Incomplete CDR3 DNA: TGTGCCAGTAGTCCCCACCGAACAGGACACTCTGGAAACACC.

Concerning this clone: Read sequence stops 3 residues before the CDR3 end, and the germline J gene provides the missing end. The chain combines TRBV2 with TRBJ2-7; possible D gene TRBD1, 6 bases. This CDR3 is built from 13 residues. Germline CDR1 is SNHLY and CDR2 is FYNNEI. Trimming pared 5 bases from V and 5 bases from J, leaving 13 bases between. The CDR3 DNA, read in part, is TGTGCCAGCAGTCTCCAGGGGTGGCACGAG. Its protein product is CASSLQGWHE. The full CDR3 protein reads CASSLQGWHEQYF.

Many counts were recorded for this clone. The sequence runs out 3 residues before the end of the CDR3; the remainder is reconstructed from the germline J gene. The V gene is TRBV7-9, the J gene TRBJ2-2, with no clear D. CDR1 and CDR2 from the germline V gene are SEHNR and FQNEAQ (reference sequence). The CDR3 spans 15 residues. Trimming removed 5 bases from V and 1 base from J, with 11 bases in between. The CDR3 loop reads CASSLTRQNTGELFF. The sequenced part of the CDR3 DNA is TGTGCCAGCAGCCTAACCCGTCAGAACACCGGGGAG.

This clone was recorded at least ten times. The CDR3 DNA, read in part, is TGTGCCAGCAGTTTAGTAATGAGCACAGATACG. It encodes CASSLVMSTDT. The full CDR3 protein is CASSLVMSTDTQYF. This chain uses TRBV12-3 or TRBV12-4 with TRBJ2-3, with D hard to call. The missing CDR3 end, 3 residues past where the read stops, is filled in from the germline J gene. This CDR3 spans 14 amino acids. Trimming cost V 1 base and J 0 bases, with 5 bases left between them.

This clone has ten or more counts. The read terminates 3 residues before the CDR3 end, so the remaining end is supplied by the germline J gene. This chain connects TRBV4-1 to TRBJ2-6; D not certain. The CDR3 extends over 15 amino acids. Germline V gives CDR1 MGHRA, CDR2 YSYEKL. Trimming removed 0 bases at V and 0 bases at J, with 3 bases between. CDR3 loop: CASSQDSSGANVLTF. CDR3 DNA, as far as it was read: TGCGCCAGCAGCCAAGACAGCTCTGGGGCCAACGTC.

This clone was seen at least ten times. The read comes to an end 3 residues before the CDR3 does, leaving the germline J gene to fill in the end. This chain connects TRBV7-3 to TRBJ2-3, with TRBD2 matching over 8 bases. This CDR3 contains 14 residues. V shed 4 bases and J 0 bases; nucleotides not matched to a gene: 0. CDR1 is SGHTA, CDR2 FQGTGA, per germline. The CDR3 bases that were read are TGTGCCAGCAGCTCTAGCGGGAGCACAGATACG. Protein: CASSSSGSTDT. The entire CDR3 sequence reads CASSSSGSTDTQYF.

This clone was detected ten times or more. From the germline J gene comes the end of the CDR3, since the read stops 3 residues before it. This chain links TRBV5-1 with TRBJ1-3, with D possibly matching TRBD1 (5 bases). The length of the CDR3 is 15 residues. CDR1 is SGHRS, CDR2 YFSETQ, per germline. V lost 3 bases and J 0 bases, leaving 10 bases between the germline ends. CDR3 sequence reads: CASSSGTSSGNTIYF. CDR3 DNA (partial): TGCGCCAGCAGCTCCGGGACTTCCTCTGGAAACACC.

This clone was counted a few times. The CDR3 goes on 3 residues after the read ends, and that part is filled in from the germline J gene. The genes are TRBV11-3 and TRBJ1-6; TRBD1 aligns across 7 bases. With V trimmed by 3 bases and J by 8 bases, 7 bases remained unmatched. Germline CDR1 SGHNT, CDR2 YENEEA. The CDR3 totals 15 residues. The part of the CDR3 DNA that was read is TGTGCCAGCAGCTTGACAGGGATTATCGATTCACCC. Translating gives CASSLTGIIDSP. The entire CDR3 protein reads CASSLTGIIDSPLHF.